The next 27 T cell receptor beta chains were all read from a single sample in a study of tumor-infiltrating lymphocytes in primary liver carcinoma. The template, 500 ng total RNA, yielded TCR beta cDNA made with a constant-region primer. Libraries covering TCR beta were generated through three nested multiplex PCR rounds (using a slightly modified ARM-PCR). It was with TRBV1-TRBV30 forward primers and a C-beta reverse primer that the first two PCR rounds were run, at 10 to 11 cycles each. From the multiplex PCR reads, TCRdb called clonotypes with MiXCR, one entry per CDR3 protein. The sample consists of almost 55,000 distinct CDR3 sequences, 70% to 75% of them appearing once. The tissue used was unsorted bulk material of about 19-34 mg. RNA and DNA were co-extracted from it with the AllPrep DNA/RNA mini kit. The sample taken for sequencing was liver tumor tissue from sampling region 2. Subset here: tumor region T2, inferior pole. These receptor sequences come from a middle-aged man with primary liver carcinoma and hepatitis B virus infection.

Concerning this clonotype itself: Germline is not matched at one junction end, which may reflect a read error. The chain employs TRBV2 and TRBJ1-1; D is undetermined. Germline lookup yields CDR1 SNHLY and CDR2 FYNNEI. The CDR3 loop spans 13 amino acids. The chain's CDR3 is CPSSEVENTEGFF. As DNA, the CDR3 is TGTCCCAGCAGTGAAGTCGAAAACACTGAAGGTTTCTTT.

With respect to this clonotype: Since a much larger clone is just one base distant, this may be a read error. Lacking the conserved final phenylalanine or tryptophan, this CDR3 likely reflects a read error. The chain links TRBV5-1 to TRBJ1-1, with D possibly TRBD1 on 5 matching bases. The CDR3 extends over 14 amino acids. V was trimmed by 0 bases and J by 5 bases, leaving 11 bases between them. Germline CDR1 is SGHRS and CDR2 is YFSETQ. The CDR3 region is CASSLALQETEAFL. The CDR3 DNA reads TGCGCCAGCAGCTTGGCCTTACAGGAGACTGAAGCTTTCCTT.

Turning to this clonotype: The CDR3 does not close with the conserved phenylalanine or tryptophan, likely indicating a read error. This chain connects TRBV30 to TRBJ1-5, with TRBD1 matching 8 bases. CDR1 and CDR2 (germline): GTSNPN, SVGIG (reference sequence). This CDR3 is built from 15 residues. CDR3 protein: CAWSTDRGGNLPQHS. The CDR3 DNA reads as TGTGCCTGGAGTACTGACAGGGGAGGCAATCTGCCCCAGCATTCT.

About this clonotype itself: An end of the junction does not agree with germline; a read error may underlie this. J is TRBJ2-3 and V is TRBV14, with 13 bases identical to TRBD2. Germline CDR1 SGHDN, CDR2 FVKESK. CDR3 length: 15 residues. For the CDR3, the DNA is TGTGTCAGCAGCCAAGGGACTAGCGGGATAGATACGCATTATTTT. Residues: CVSSQGTSGIDTHYF.

On this clonotype itself: Here the CDR3 omits its conserved ending phenylalanine or tryptophan, so a read error is the likely source. The chain joins TRBV6-5 to TRBJ1-3; no definite D call. Germline CDR1 reads MNHEY; CDR2 reads SVGAGI. The CDR3 has 14 amino acids. This CDR3 reads CVSGRHISGNTIYL. The DNA of the CDR3 is TGTGTCAGCGGCAGGCATATCTCTGGAAACACCATATATCTT.

This sequence joins TRBV6-1 and TRBJ2-3, with no clear D. Germline CDR1 reads MNHNS; CDR2 reads SASEGT. The CDR3 spans 18 residues. Trimming left V 2 bases short and J 2 bases short, with 20 bases between. CDR3 sequence: CASSEPDSGPYNTDTQYF. Here the CDR3 DNA reads TGTGCCAGCAGTGAACCAGATAGTGGGCCGTATAACACAGATACGCAGTATTTT.

This clonotype has only one observation. A much larger clone lies a single base off, so this may be a read error. The V call is TRBV19, the J call TRBJ2-5; TRBD1 might be the D (5 bases). The CDR3 consists of 13 residues. Per germline, CDR1 LNHDA and CDR2 SQIVND (reference sequence). The CDR3 is CTSRPTDKTTQYF. The CDR3 DNA sequence: TGTACCAGTAGGCCGACGGACAAGACGACCCAGTACTTC.

Concerning this clonotype itself: The conserved phenylalanine or tryptophan normally closing the CDR3 is absent here, so this likely arose from a read error. V usage is TRBV4-1 and J usage is TRBJ2-7; D is perhaps TRBD2 (6 bases). Trimming cost V 7 bases and J 0 bases, with 19 bases left between them. The CDR3 sequence is 16 residues long. In germline, CDR1 is MGHRA, CDR2 YSYEKL. CDR3 protein: CASNRDFSGSSYEQYI. Written as DNA, the CDR3 is TGCGCCAGCAACCGAGATTTTAGCGGAAGCTCCTACGAGCAGTACATC.

Comment on this clonotype: Germline and junction disagree at one end, which may indicate a read error. This sequence joins TRBV29-1 and TRBJ2-1; 8 nucleotides line up with TRBD1. The CDR3 contains 16 residues. The germline CDR1 and CDR2 sequences are SQVTM and ANQGSEA. This chain's CDR3 is CSDERDRMRSYNAQFF. The CDR3 DNA is TGCAGCGATGAACGGGACAGGATGAGATCTTACAATGCGCAGTTCTTC.

Remarks on this clonotype: Since the CDR3 does not end with the conserved phenylalanine or tryptophan, this likely comes from a read error. This chain joins TRBV12-3 or TRBV12-4 and TRBJ1-5, with TRBD1 matching 7 bases. The CDR3 is 14 residues long. The J segment lost 3 bases and the V segment lost 7 bases, leaving 6 bases of the junction unmatched. The CDR3: CASILGQYNQPQHL. DNA for the CDR3: TGTGCCAGCATCCTGGGACAGTACAATCAGCCCCAGCATTTG.

Worth noting for this clonotype: Its ends do not fully match the called genes, so a read error is possible. This chain uses TRBV11-2 with TRBJ2-7; 8 nucleotides line up with TRBD2. This CDR3 contains 15 residues. Germline V CDR1 and CDR2: SGHAT, FQNNGV. The CDR3 sequence is CVSSFPGLGVHEQYF. DNA of the CDR3: TGTGTCAGCAGCTTCCCGGGACTAGGGGTACACGAGCAGTACTTC.

About this clonotype itself: One end of the junction varies from germline; a read error may be responsible. This sequence joins TRBV29-1 and TRBJ2-5; TRBD2 matches 7 bases. This CDR3 contains 13 residues. Germline CDR1 and CDR2: SQVTM and ANQGSEA. The CDR3 loop reads CSVGGRAAETKYF. CDR3 DNA sequence: TGCAGTGTTGGTGGGAGGGCCGCTGAAACCAAGTACTTC.

This clonotype has at least ten counts. This could be a read error, since a much larger clone is one nucleotide away. CDR3 DNA sequence: TGTGCCAGCAGCTTAGGCCTGGGACTTCCTACGCATGAGCGGTTCTTC. Translating gives CASSLGLGLPTHERFF. The chain carries TRBV11-1 and TRBJ2-1; a weak D match, TRBD2 (6 bases). The CDR3 sequence is 16 residues long. The germline V gene encodes CDR1 SGHAT and CDR2 FQDESV (reference sequence). The entire variable domain, with the rest obtained from reference TRBV11-1 and TRBJ2-1, is as follows: EAEVAQSPRYKITEKSQAVAFWCDPISGHATLYWYRQILGQGPELLVQFQDESVVDDSQLPKDRFSAERLKGVDSTLKIQPAELGDSAMYLCASSLGLGLPTHERFFGPGTRLTVL.

Within the sample, this clonotype is medium-sized (0.01 to 0.1%). V and J are TRBV11-2 and TRBJ2-1, with TRBD2 matching over 8 bases. With V trimmed by 5 bases and J by 4 bases, 4 bases remained unmatched. The germline V gene encodes CDR1 SGHAT and CDR2 FQNNGV. CDR3 length equals 14 residues. DNA of the CDR3: TGTGCCAGCAGCCCGGGAGGGCCGTACAATGAGCAGTTCTTC. Its protein is CASSPGGPYNEQFF.

On this clonotype itself: The CDR3 end shows no conserved phenylalanine or tryptophan, and so a read error is likely. The chain couples TRBV6-2 or TRBV6-3 to TRBJ1-2, with D perhaps matching TRBD1 (5 bases). The V and J ends lost 4 bases and 8 bases respectively, with 14 bases between them. Germline CDR1 and CDR2: MNHEY and SVGEGT. This CDR3 contains 13 residues. The CDR3 loop is CASSSRDVYGYTS. In DNA form, the CDR3 reads TGTGCCAGCAGTTCCCGGGACGTCTACGGCTACACCTCC.

Concerning this clonotype: One end of the junction is discordant with germline, which a read error may explain. The chain combines TRBV6-2 or TRBV6-3 with TRBJ2-7; 9 bases are shared with TRBD2. Germline assignment: CDR1 MNHEY and CDR2 SVGEGT. There are 13 residues in the CDR3. The CDR3, as DNA: TGTGCCAGCAGTGGACTAGCGTGCTACGAACAGTACTTC. Translated: CASSGLACYEQYF.

With respect to this clonotype: A read error may explain this, as a much larger clone is one base away. The rearrangement uses TRBV20-1 and TRBJ2-3; D remains ambiguous. Germline V gives CDR1 DFQATT, CDR2 SNEGSKA (reference sequence). This CDR3 region has 13 residues. V was cut by 0 bases and J by 4 bases, with 8 bases left in between. CDR3 nucleotides: TGCAGTGCTAGAGAATTGGCCCCAGATACGCAGTATTTT. Translated, it gives CSARELAPDTQYF.

In regard to this clonotype: One end of the junction is discordant with germline, which a read error may explain. The chain links TRBV11-2 to TRBJ1-3; D is ambiguous. The CDR3 contains 16 residues. Germline values: CDR1 SGHAT, CDR2 FQNNGV. The CDR3 loop reads CASSLDLDYFGNTMYF. CDR3 DNA: TGTGCCAGTAGCTTAGATCTAGACTACTTTGGAAACACCATGTATTTT.

This clonotype occurred many times. This chain uses TRBV4-1 with TRBJ2-5; possibly TRBD1 or TRBD2 for D (5 bases each). Per the germline V gene, CDR1 is MGHRA and CDR2 is YSYEKL. The ends were cut back, 0 bases at V and 7 bases at J, with 24 bases in the middle. The CDR3 contains 18 residues. CDR3 sequence reads: CASSQDYYQTDHRGTQYF. CDR3 in DNA: TGCGCCAGCAGCCAAGATTATTACCAGACAGACCATCGGGGGACCCAGTACTTC.

A note on this clonotype: The germline gene is not matched at one end of the junction; a read error may be the cause. The chain links TRBV29-1 to TRBJ1-2; the match to TRBD1 covers 7 bases. The CDR3 runs to 14 residues. Germline CDR1 is SQVTM and CDR2 is ANQGSEA. CDR3 bases: TGCAGTGTTGCCCTGACAGGGCTTGACGCTGGCTACACCTTC. It translates to CSVALTGLDAGYTF.

About this clonotype: One end of the junction fails to match germline, which may point to a read error. The chain joins TRBV11-2 to TRBJ2-7, with a tentative D call TRBD2 (5 bases). Per the germline V gene, CDR1 is SGHAT and CDR2 is FQNNGV. The CDR3 runs to 15 residues. The CDR3 here is CASRLARVRDIDQYF. CDR3 DNA sequence: TGTGCCAGCAGGTTAGCTCGGGTGAGGGATATCGATCAGTACTTC.

Worth noting for this clonotype: At one end, the junction sequence differs from germline, possibly due to a read error. The V call is TRBV7-9, the J call TRBJ2-2, with 8 positions matching TRBD1. The CDR3 totals 15 residues. Germline V gene sequence: CDR1 SEHNR, CDR2 FQNEAQ (reference sequence). CDR3 amino acids: CAGSSGTGGAGEMFF. In DNA, the CDR3 is TGTGCCGGCAGCTCCGGGACAGGCGGAGCCGGGGAGATGTTTTTT.

This clonotype was counted only a few times. A much larger clone differs from this one at a single base, so this may be a read error. The chain couples TRBV5-4 to TRBJ2-7; TRBD1 matches 8 bases. Germline V gene data show CDR1 as SGHNT and CDR2 as YYREEE (reference sequence). This CDR3 region has 15 residues. V trimming: 7 bases; J trimming: 2 bases; junction bases outside the gene matches: 11. The CDR3: CASGSGQARTYEQYF. DNA for the CDR3: TGTGCCAGCGGCTCGGGACAGGCGCGCACCTACGAGCAGTACTTC.

A single count supports this clonotype. The J gene is TRBJ2-3, the V gene TRBV6-1, with 7 nucleotides matching TRBD1. The V and J ends lost 7 bases and 8 bases, in that order; junction bases with no gene match: 15. The CDR3 has 15 amino acids. Looked up from germline, CDR1 is MNHNS and CDR2 is SASEGT. CDR3 sequence reads: CASTPLYRGEGTQYF. CDR3 DNA sequence: TGTGCCAGCACACCCCTGTACAGGGGCGAAGGTACGCAGTATTTT.

Concerning this clonotype itself: A read error may account for a junction end that differs from germline. The genes are TRBV29-1 and TRBJ2-1, with D possibly being TRBD1 (5 bases). The CDR3 totals 14 residues. Germline V CDR1 and CDR2: SQVTM, ANQGSEA. CDR3 residues: CSVAGHGPFNEQFF. The CDR3 DNA is TGCAGCGTTGCTGGACATGGACCTTTCAATGAACAGTTCTTC.

This clonotype was seen ten or more times. The CDR3 bases are TGCGCCAGCAGCGAGGGAGGGGGGCCAGATACGCAGTATTTT. Amino acids: CASSEGGGPDTQYF. The V and J genes are TRBV10-1 and TRBJ2-3; maybe TRBD2 (7 bases). V was trimmed by 6 bases and J by 4 bases, leaving 14 bases between them. Germline CDR1 is WNHNN and CDR2 is SYGVQD (reference sequence). The CDR3 has 14 amino acids.

On this clonotype: The junction departs from germline at one end; a sequencing error may be responsible. This chain uses TRBV12-3 or TRBV12-4 with TRBJ2-1; possible D gene TRBD2, 5 bases. The length of the CDR3 is 14 residues. The CDR3 protein is CATLAGLPYNEQFF. The CDR3, as DNA: TGCGCCACGCTGGCGGGCCTCCCCTACAATGAGCAGTTCTTC.